These 3 T cell receptor beta chains were sequenced from one sample in a study of cytomegalovirus exposure and HLA in healthy donors. With 60 Vbeta and 13 Jbeta primers, the PCR was carried out. Assay: immunoSEQ multiplex PCR; the TCRdb copy retains only in-frame clones and omits some. The table lists around 94,000 clones, over 65% of them singletons. Source material: PBMCs. Source of these receptors: a man aged 30 to 45 in good health and CMV-seronegative.

V is TRBV5-1 and J is TRBJ2-1, with TRBD2 identical over 9 bases. The CDR3 consists of 18 residues. Germline V gives CDR1 SGHRS, CDR2 YFSETQ. Losses at the gene ends were 2 bases for V and 6 bases for J; bases not matched to a gene: 15. The CDR3 loop reads CASSLQGTKREVPNEQFF. The CDR3 DNA follows: TGCGCCAGCAGCTTACAGGGCACTAAGCGGGAGGTCCCCAATGAGCAGTTCTTC.

This rearrangement joins TRBV27 to TRBJ2-5, with 10 bases matching TRBD2. In germline, CDR1 is MNHEY, CDR2 SMNVEV (reference sequence). The CDR3 consists of 18 residues. The V segment lost 5 bases and the J segment 5 bases; nucleotides outside the gene matches: 17. The CDR3 DNA reads TGTGCCAGCAGTATCCAGCGTTTTACTAGCGGGACATGGGAGACCCAGTACTTC. This gives the protein CASSIQRFTSGTWETQYF.

This clone occurred a few times. The CDR3 loop reads CASSRKDRGGETQYF. CDR3 nucleotide sequence: TGCGCCAGCAGCCGAAAGGACAGGGGAGGAGAGACCCAGTACTTC. The rearrangement links TRBV4-3 to TRBJ2-5; the match to TRBD1 covers 9 bases. The CDR3 has 15 amino acids. Trimming cost V 4 bases and J 4 bases; bases outside gene matches: 7. The germline gives CDR1 LGHNA, CDR2 YSLEER.